This T cell receptor (beta chain) was observed in a study of T cells in Graves' hyperthyroidism and ophthalmopathy. The study, taken as a whole, reports: Researchers found most expanded thyroid clonotypes above 0.001 in blood as well.

There are many counts of this clonotype. Its antigen is not identified. Germline-derived CDR1 and CDR2 are SGHTA and FQGTGA. V shed 3 bases, J shed 6 bases, and the junction held 6 bases outside the gene matches. The CDR3 contains 14 residues. Patients aged 18 to 65 with hyperthyroidism were newly diagnosed, with duration under 2 months. Uncontrolled infection, other autoimmune disease, pregnancy or lactation led to exclusion. Clinical symptoms, serum thyroxine and TRAb, thyroid ultrasound and orbital computed tomography were used for the diagnoses. Amplification of TCR beta CDR3 regions was performed using RNA transcripts as template. Using the HTBI primer set, a first-round RT-PCR was run on the TCR CDR3. TCRdb re-analysed the multiplex PCR reads in MiXCR, keeping a single row per CDR3 protein. The table includes about 98,000 distinct CDR3 sequences, roughly 40% detected once.

The TCR originated in a woman in her thirties with Graves' hyperthyroidism. The chain couples TRBV7-3 to TRBJ2-7, with TRBD2 identical over 9 bases. Sample: peripheral blood or thyroid tissue (not recorded which). The CDR3 coding sequence is TGTGCCAGCAGCTTCGGCGGGAGGGCCGCCGAGCAGTACTTC. Translated: CASSFGGRAAEQYF. The full variable domain, rest sourced from reference TRBV7-3 and TRBJ2-7, is GAGVSQTPSNKVTEKGKYVELRCDPISGHTALYWYRQSLGQGPEFLIYFQGTGAADDSGLPNDRFFAVRPEGSVSTLKIQRTERGDSAVYLCASSFGGRAAEQYFGPGTRLTVT.